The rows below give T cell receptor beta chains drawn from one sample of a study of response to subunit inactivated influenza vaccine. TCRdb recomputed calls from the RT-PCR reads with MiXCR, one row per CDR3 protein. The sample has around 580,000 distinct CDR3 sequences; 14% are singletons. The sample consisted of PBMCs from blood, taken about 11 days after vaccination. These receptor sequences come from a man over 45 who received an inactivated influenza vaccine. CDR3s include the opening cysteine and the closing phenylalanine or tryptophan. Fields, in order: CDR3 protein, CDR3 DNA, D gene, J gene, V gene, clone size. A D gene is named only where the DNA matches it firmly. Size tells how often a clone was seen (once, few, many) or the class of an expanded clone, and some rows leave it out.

CDR3 protein: CASSWSDRQPQHF
CDR3 DNA: TGTGCCAGCAGCTGGTCGGACAGACAGCCCCAGCATTTT
D gene: NA
J gene: TRBJ1-5
V gene: TRBV3-1
clone size: NA

CDR3 protein: CASSQDGTGIAIYF
CDR3 DNA: TGCGCCAGCAGCCAAGATGGGACAGGTATCGCCATATATTTT
D gene: TRBD1
J gene: TRBJ1-3
V gene: TRBV4-1
clone size: few

CDR3 protein: CASSDPPDTDTQYF
CDR3 DNA: TGTGCCAGCAGCGATCCCCCCGACACAGATACGCAGTATTTT
D gene: NA
J gene: TRBJ2-3
V gene: TRBV7-9
clone size: few

CDR3 protein: CASSQDVPGLAGDTGELFF
CDR3 DNA: TGTGCCAGCAGCCAAGATGTTCCGGGACTAGCGGGAGACACCGGGGAGCTGTTTTTT
D gene: TRBD2
J gene: TRBJ2-2
V gene: TRBV3-1
clone size: few

CDR3 protein: CASSLGQARMKKLFF
CDR3 DNA: TGTGCCAGCAGCCTCGGACAGGCCCGAATGAAAAAACTGTTTTTT
D gene: TRBD1
J gene: TRBJ1-4
V gene: TRBV11-2
clone size: NA

CDR3 protein: CSARDPLGNEQYF
CDR3 DNA: TGCAGTGCTAGAGATCCCCTAGGCAACGAGCAGTACTTC
D gene: NA
J gene: TRBJ2-7
V gene: TRBV20-1
clone size: NA

CDR3 protein: CASFRRGDTGELFF
CDR3 DNA: TGTGCCAGCTTCCGACGGGGGGACACCGGGGAGCTGTTTTTT
D gene: TRBD2
J gene: TRBJ2-2
V gene: TRBV5-5
clone size: many

CDR3 protein: CSARQAWEQYF
CDR3 DNA: TGCAGTGCTAGACAGGCTTGGGAGCAGTACTTC
D gene: NA
J gene: TRBJ2-7
V gene: TRBV20-1
clone size: few

CDR3 protein: CASKTTPGTGPYEQYF
CDR3 DNA: TGTGCCAGCAAAACCACGCCCGGGACAGGACCCTACGAGCAGTACTTC
D gene: TRBD1
J gene: TRBJ2-7
V gene: TRBV5-5
clone size: few

CDR3 protein: CASSLGGRATDTQYF
CDR3 DNA: TGTGCCAGCAGTTTAGGCGGGAGGGCCACAGATACGCAGTATTTT
D gene: TRBD2
J gene: TRBJ2-3
V gene: TRBV12-3/TRBV12-4
clone size: NA

CDR3 protein: CASSPALSLYGYTF
CDR3 DNA: TGCGCCAGCAGCCCAGCCCTCAGCCTGTATGGCTACACCTTC
D gene: NA
J gene: TRBJ1-2
V gene: TRBV5-1
clone size: few

CDR3 protein: CASSAELPGAPGETQYF
CDR3 DNA: TGTGCCAGCAGCGCCGAACTGCCGGGGGCTCCGGGGGAGACCCAGTACTTC
D gene: NA
J gene: TRBJ2-5
V gene: TRBV7-2
clone size: NA

CDR3 protein: CAISEPDRGFEQYF
CDR3 DNA: TGTGCCATCAGTGAGCCCGACAGAGGATTCGAGCAGTACTTC
D gene: NA
J gene: TRBJ2-7
V gene: TRBV10-3
clone size: few

CDR3 protein: CASSSPRLAGRYEQYF
CDR3 DNA: TGTGCCAGCAGCTCTCCAAGACTAGCGGGCCGTTACGAGCAGTACTTC
D gene: TRBD2
J gene: TRBJ2-7
V gene: TRBV7-2
clone size: few

CDR3 protein: CASRDPLYGYTF
CDR3 DNA: TGTGCCAGTCGAGACCCACTGTATGGCTACACCTTC
D gene: NA
J gene: TRBJ1-2
V gene: TRBV6-4
clone size: few

CDR3 protein: CASSYGSGSTYEQYF
CDR3 DNA: TGTGCCAGCAGTTACGGTAGCGGGAGTACCTACGAGCAGTACTTC
D gene: TRBD2
J gene: TRBJ2-7
V gene: TRBV6-5
clone size: NA

CDR3 protein: CSATFGTGNQPQHF
CDR3 DNA: TGCAGTGCTACCTTCGGGACAGGGAATCAGCCCCAGCATTTT
D gene: TRBD1
J gene: TRBJ1-5
V gene: TRBV20-1
clone size: few

CDR3 protein: CSVGQWGRNTEAFF
CDR3 DNA: TGCAGCGTAGGACAGTGGGGGAGGAACACTGAAGCTTTCTTT
D gene: NA
J gene: TRBJ1-1
V gene: TRBV29-1
clone size: few

CDR3 protein: CASSPPPSGGPRQF
CDR3 DNA: TGTGCCAGCTCACCACCTCCTAGCGGGGGCCCCCGTCAATTC
D gene: TRBD2
J gene: TRBJ2-1
V gene: TRBV18
clone size: NA

CDR3 protein: CASSEWDRVGKETQYF
CDR3 DNA: TGTGCCAGCAGCGAATGGGACAGGGTAGGGAAAGAGACCCAGTACTTC
D gene: TRBD1
J gene: TRBJ2-5
V gene: TRBV7-2
clone size: NA

CDR3 protein: CASSPRTGSTGELFF
CDR3 DNA: TGTGCCAGCAGTCCCCGGACAGGGAGCACCGGGGAGCTGTTTTTT
D gene: TRBD1
J gene: TRBJ2-2
V gene: TRBV5-1
clone size: many

CDR3 protein: CASSSPRLAGGLGTDTQYF
CDR3 DNA: TGTGCCAGCAGCTCGCCAAGACTAGCGGGGGGGCTTGGCACAGATACGCAGTATTTT
D gene: TRBD2
J gene: TRBJ2-3
V gene: TRBV11-2
clone size: NA

CDR3 protein: CASSIQSNYGYTF
CDR3 DNA: TGTGCCAGCAGCATACAGTCTAACTATGGCTACACCTTC
D gene: NA
J gene: TRBJ1-2
V gene: TRBV7-2
clone size: NA

CDR3 protein: CASHGVREQFF
CDR3 DNA: TGTGCCAGCCACGGGGTTCGTGAGCAGTTCTTC
D gene: NA
J gene: TRBJ2-1
V gene: TRBV3-1
clone size: few

CDR3 protein: CSVSQGQKEQFF
CDR3 DNA: TGCAGTGTTAGTCAGGGCCAGAAGGAGCAGTTCTTC
D gene: NA
J gene: TRBJ2-1
V gene: TRBV20-1
clone size: few

CDR3 protein: CASSGRLGTDTQYF
CDR3 DNA: TGTGCCAGCAGTGGGAGACTGGGCACAGATACGCAGTATTTT
D gene: NA
J gene: TRBJ2-3
V gene: TRBV6-1
clone size: NA

CDR3 protein: CASSADVGGRSPLHF
CDR3 DNA: TGTGCCAGCAGCGCCGACGTAGGGGGTCGTTCACCCCTCCACTTT
D gene: NA
J gene: TRBJ1-6
V gene: TRBV6-1
clone size: NA

CDR3 protein: CASSSGSSAGELFF
CDR3 DNA: TGTGCCAGCAGCTCTGGATCTTCTGCCGGGGAGCTGTTTTTT
D gene: NA
J gene: TRBJ2-2
V gene: TRBV7-2
clone size: NA

CDR3 protein: CATSREEWYTQYF
CDR3 DNA: TGTGCCACCAGCAGAGAGGAATGGTATACGCAGTATTTT
D gene: NA
J gene: TRBJ2-3
V gene: TRBV15
clone size: NA

CDR3 protein: CASSQSGRNLNIQYF
CDR3 DNA: TGTGCCAGCAGCCAAAGCGGGAGAAATTTAAACATTCAGTACTTC
D gene: TRBD2
J gene: TRBJ2-4
V gene: TRBV6-2/TRBV6-3
clone size: NA

CDR3 protein: CASSPRSLMRWEQFF
CDR3 DNA: TGTGCCAGCAGTCCGCGGTCCCTGATGCGATGGGAGCAGTTCTTC
D gene: NA
J gene: TRBJ2-1
V gene: TRBV28
clone size: few

CDR3 protein: CASSSIRAGGTPDTQYF
CDR3 DNA: TGCGCCAGCAGCTCTATAAGAGCGGGAGGTACACCAGATACGCAGTATTTT
D gene: TRBD2
J gene: TRBJ2-3
V gene: TRBV5-1
clone size: few

CDR3 protein: CAWSVGGTQYF
CDR3 DNA: TGTGCCTGGAGTGTAGGGGGGACCCAGTACTTC
D gene: NA
J gene: TRBJ2-5
V gene: TRBV30
clone size: few

CDR3 protein: CANRQGVNTGELFF
CDR3 DNA: TGTGCCAACCGACAGGGCGTTAACACCGGGGAGCTGTTTTTT
D gene: TRBD1
J gene: TRBJ2-2
V gene: TRBV10-3
clone size: few

CDR3 protein: CASSLNFGQGTYEQYF
CDR3 DNA: TGCGCCAGCAGCCTTAATTTCGGACAGGGGACCTACGAGCAGTACTTC
D gene: TRBD1
J gene: TRBJ2-7
V gene: TRBV5-1
clone size: many

CDR3 protein: CASSLRASDEDTQYF
CDR3 DNA: TGTGCCAGCAGCTTAAGGGCTAGCGACGAAGATACGCAGTATTTT
D gene: NA
J gene: TRBJ2-3
V gene: TRBV7-2
clone size: many

CDR3 protein: CATGRLYEDTQYF
CDR3 DNA: TGTGCCACCGGCCGGCTTTATGAAGATACGCAGTATTTT
D gene: NA
J gene: TRBJ2-3
V gene: TRBV24-1
clone size: NA

CDR3 protein: CSAEGPSGANTGELFF
CDR3 DNA: TGCAGTGCTGAGGGTCCTAGCGGGGCGAACACCGGGGAGCTGTTTTTT
D gene: TRBD2
J gene: TRBJ2-2
V gene: TRBV20-1
clone size: NA

CDR3 protein: CASSRDRDSGNEQFF
CDR3 DNA: TGTGCCAGCAGCCGAGACCGGGACTCTGGCAATGAGCAGTTCTTC
D gene: NA
J gene: TRBJ2-1
V gene: TRBV5-4
clone size: few

CDR3 protein: CASSPEGALGEAFF
CDR3 DNA: TGCGCCAGCAGCCCGGAAGGGGCCCTAGGAGAAGCTTTCTTT
D gene: NA
J gene: TRBJ1-1
V gene: TRBV5-1
clone size: many

CDR3 protein: CASSLTTGGGADTQYF
CDR3 DNA: TGTGCCAGCAGCCTAACAACCGGCGGGGGAGCAGATACGCAGTATTTT
D gene: TRBD2
J gene: TRBJ2-3
V gene: TRBV3-1
clone size: NA

CDR3 protein: CASKTGGKNTGELFF
CDR3 DNA: TGTGCCAGCAAAACGGGCGGAAAGAACACCGGGGAGCTGTTTTTT
D gene: NA
J gene: TRBJ2-2
V gene: TRBV6-1
clone size: NA

CDR3 protein: CASSLGEWKGTEAFF
CDR3 DNA: TGTGCCAGCAGCCTAGGGGAGTGGAAGGGCACTGAAGCTTTCTTT
D gene: NA
J gene: TRBJ1-1
V gene: TRBV7-9
clone size: NA

CDR3 protein: CASSTDRAGGELFF
CDR3 DNA: TGCGCCAGCAGCACCGACAGGGCCGGCGGGGAGCTGTTTTTT
D gene: TRBD1
J gene: TRBJ2-2
V gene: TRBV5-1
clone size: NA

CDR3 protein: CASSQGPFGGVEAYEQYF
CDR3 DNA: TGCGCCAGCAGCCAAGGACCCTTTGGAGGTGTAGAGGCCTACGAGCAGTACTTC
D gene: NA
J gene: TRBJ2-7
V gene: TRBV4-3
clone size: few

CDR3 protein: CASSLAVELARGGEQYF
CDR3 DNA: TGTGCCAGCAGCTTAGCCGTGGAACTAGCGCGAGGGGGCGAGCAGTACTTC
D gene: NA
J gene: TRBJ2-7
V gene: TRBV7-8
clone size: many

CDR3 protein: CASSLAGGSNNEQFF
CDR3 DNA: TGTGCCAGCAGCCTAGCGGGAGGTTCGAACAATGAGCAGTTCTTC
D gene: TRBD2
J gene: TRBJ2-1
V gene: TRBV6-1
clone size: NA

CDR3 protein: CASSQGGARGQKLFF
CDR3 DNA: TGTGCCAGCAGCCAAGGCGGGGCCAGGGGCCAAAAACTGTTTTTT
D gene: NA
J gene: TRBJ1-4
V gene: TRBV3-1
clone size: many

CDR3 protein: CASRNSFASRNQPQHF
CDR3 DNA: TGTGCCAGCAGGAACAGCTTTGCTTCTCGAAATCAGCCCCAGCATTTT
D gene: NA
J gene: TRBJ1-5
V gene: TRBV12-3/TRBV12-4
clone size: few

CDR3 protein: CASSLDRGGSYEQYF
CDR3 DNA: TGTGCCAGCAGCTTGGACAGGGGGGGTTCCTACGAGCAGTACTTC
D gene: TRBD1
J gene: TRBJ2-7
V gene: TRBV2
clone size: few

CDR3 protein: CASSDLGLLLLGELFF
CDR3 DNA: TGTGCCAGCAGCGACTTGGGACTACTTCTCCTCGGGGAGCTGTTTTTT
D gene: TRBD2
J gene: TRBJ2-2
V gene: TRBV2
clone size: few

CDR3 protein: CSAKAPSSGSYNEQFF
CDR3 DNA: TGCAGTGCTAAGGCTCCGAGTAGCGGGTCCTACAATGAGCAGTTCTTC
D gene: TRBD2
J gene: TRBJ2-1
V gene: TRBV20-1
clone size: few

CDR3 protein: CASSTFGGESTGELFF
CDR3 DNA: TGCGCCAGCAGCACTTTTGGAGGGGAGAGCACCGGGGAGCTGTTTTTT
D gene: NA
J gene: TRBJ2-2
V gene: TRBV5-1
clone size: few

CDR3 protein: CASSYSTAWRESSYEQYF
CDR3 DNA: TGTGCCAGCAGTTACTCCACTGCATGGCGGGAGAGTTCCTACGAGCAGTACTTC
D gene: TRBD2
J gene: TRBJ2-7
V gene: TRBV6-2/TRBV6-3
clone size: few

CDR3 protein: CASSGRQGLDEQYF
CDR3 DNA: TGTGCCAGCAGCGGTCGACAGGGATTGGACGAGCAGTACTTC
D gene: TRBD1
J gene: TRBJ2-7
V gene: TRBV7-9
clone size: few

CDR3 protein: CSADRLGDQPQHF
CDR3 DNA: TGCAGTGCCGACCGGTTGGGGGATCAGCCCCAGCATTTT
D gene: NA
J gene: TRBJ1-5
V gene: TRBV20-1
clone size: few

CDR3 protein: CSASRGLGEQFF
CDR3 DNA: TGCAGTGCTAGTAGGGGGTTAGGTGAGCAGTTCTTC
D gene: NA
J gene: TRBJ2-1
V gene: TRBV20-1
clone size: NA

CDR3 protein: CASSGEGRVTQYF
CDR3 DNA: TGTGCCAGCAGTGGTGAAGGGCGCGTGACCCAGTACTTC
D gene: NA
J gene: TRBJ2-5
V gene: TRBV2
clone size: NA

CDR3 protein: CASSYERGAYNEQFF
CDR3 DNA: TGTGCCAGCAGTTATGAGCGGGGGGCCTACAATGAGCAGTTCTTC
D gene: TRBD2
J gene: TRBJ2-1
V gene: TRBV6-2/TRBV6-3
clone size: few